This T cell receptor beta chain originates from a study of cytomegalovirus exposure and HLA in healthy donors (dated by TCRdb to the late 2010s). About the full investigation: An earlier analysis of 587 of the donors reported approximately 260 Gb of sequence data and roughly 120 million unique TCR beta sequences obtained from about 179 million T cells. Among about 370 genotyped donors of the cohort, an average of roughly 230,000 unique TCR beta nucleotide sequences was sequenced per donor, of which 15% to 20% were non-productive. To predict cytomegalovirus infection status, the study combined high-throughput TCR immunosequencing, statistical association of individual TCRs with disease status, and machine learning. The study profiled the T cell repertoires of some 610 subjects by immunosequencing and related them to cytomegalovirus serostatus. The later analysis used no new phenotypic data to find candidate immune exposures, relying instead on TCR beta sequences and their occurrence across donors. Around 320 gigabases of sequencing data and 70 million to 85 million unique TCR sequences were included in an early release covering roughly 600 HLA-typed donors. Five DR-DQ haplotypes were handled as single units for association and clustering, since linkage in the cohort was strong. Every discovery cohort repertoire had been produced on one sequencing platform. An earlier analysis of about 600 of the donors used high-throughput TCR beta sequencing to judge whether each TCR beta V gene segment behaved as functional or pseudogenic. In a later analysis, previously published TCR beta repertoires from several hundred donors were re-analyzed and high-resolution HLA genotyping was added so that TCR occurrence patterns could be studied. The study aimed to test whether signatures of past pathogen exposure could be identified by cataloging public T cell receptors. Donor age, sex, ethnicity and CMV serostatus were compiled together with the repertoire data. Typing coverage varied by locus: roughly 629-640 donors for A, B, C, DRB1 and DQB1; some 520 for DQA1; over 600 for DPA1; about 450 for DPB1. Of the roughly 400 genotyped donors, approximately 82% fell in the genetic ancestry cluster associated with self-reported Caucasian donors. Genome-wide SNP genotypes for about 55% of the 666 donors were used in a later genetic analysis, which treated that subset as a discovery cohort. Besides the first cohort of about 730 subjects, a separate validation cohort made up of some 110 different subjects was used. Both class I and class II loci were covered by HLA typing, at four-digit resolution. What the research found in general, with its limitations: Because some donors lacked HLA typing at each locus, the association tests relied only on the typed subset. The cohort was sequenced for TCR beta chains only, and without alpha or paired-chain data the features that could be detected were limited. The classifier was reported to diagnose cytomegalovirus status with high specificity and sensitivity in both the original cohort and the validation cohort. Compared with equally common non-associated chains, HLA-associated TCR beta chains in a later analysis were more clonally expanded and had lower generation probabilities. A cluster of highly shared sequence variants was judged likely to represent a technical artifact of the sequencing pipeline. For the cohort, immune exposure information was limited to CMV serostatus. In a later analysis, TCR association rates were found to vary across HLA loci, with the most associated TCRs seen for DRB1 alleles and the fewest for HLA-C alleles. In an earlier analysis of 587 of the donors, most TCR beta V segments appeared in productive rearrangements about 87% or about 30% of the time, broadly matching IMGT annotations. Most TCR sequences were seen in very few donors, while some public TCRs were found in many individuals. Correlated functional status among segregating V segments might reflect linkage disequilibrium, but an unknown experimental factor could not be ruled out. The 87-base-pair reads could not distinguish some IMGT-functional V segments, including TRBV6-2 and TRBV6-3, so those segments were excluded. Presence/absence analyses assumed roughly uniform sequencing depth across donors, an assumption that may not hold. A further reported finding was that TCR beta sequences accurately predicted the HLA-A and HLA-B alleles for most subjects in the first cohort. The authors suggested that the approach could potentially be extended to other disease states and immunological phenotypes. According to a later genetic analysis, donors in an Asian-associated ancestry cluster had fewer N-insertions in productive TCRs than the approximately 700-donor mean. When HLA alleles, especially DR and DQ, strongly co-occurred, TCR associations were difficult to assign to individual alleles. A later analysis associated about 18,000 TCR beta sequences with specific HLA alleles at a false discovery rate of 0.05. V-gene and J-gene trimming of TCR beta chains was associated with a missense DCLRE1C variant in a later genetic analysis, and the association was replicated in an independent cohort. The study gave a list of more than 150 TCR beta chains associated with cytomegalovirus. A later analysis reported that several top co-occurrence clusters appeared linked to parvovirus B19, influenza, CMV and Epstein-Barr virus. Because counts were too low, seventeen rarely observed V segments, including chromosome 9 orphons, were excluded from the earlier analysis of some 590 of the donors. Most CMV-associated TCR beta chains appeared to be HLA-restricted in a later analysis, and the HLA associations seemed to be driven largely by CMV exposure. In vitro tests confirmed that three of the cytomegalovirus-associated TCR beta chains recognize cytomegalovirus antigens.

In total, around 600 healthy bone marrow donors made up the cohort. All cohort members were sampled while nominally healthy, although unrecorded immune exposures were likely present. The donor was CMV seronegative and was included in the group of a few hundred seronegative cohort members. Each donor provided a peripheral blood sample, and peripheral blood mononuclear cells were used for TCR beta sequencing. The Qiagen DNeasy Blood Extraction Kit was used to extract genomic DNA from the blood cell samples. Of note for this clone: Its antigen is still unknown. Base qualities are not provided; no much larger clone lies one nucleotide away.

From cysteine to phenylalanine, the CDR3 is 18 amino acids long. The read is trimmed to its CDR3 DNA, 54 bases read in frame from base 1. The germline V gene supplies CDR1 MDHEN and CDR2 SYDVKM. From V the trimming removes 1 base and from J it removes 13 bases, while the gene matches leave 21 bases of the junction unaccounted for. Library preparation used the immunoSEQ multiplex PCR assay. For the multiplex PCR, a mixture combining 60 forward primers for TCR Vbeta segments and 13 reverse primers for TCR Jbeta segments was used. The CDR3 region of rearranged TCR beta genes was amplified from genomic DNA with a multiplex PCR assay. On the Illumina HiSeq System, the amplified TCR beta libraries were sequenced as 87-base-pair reads. Under the source paper's analysis protocol: A later analysis tallied 75 million to 85 million unique TCR beta chains across the roughly 610 repertoires, and around 9.9 million of those chains were shared by two or more donors. Raw reads were error-corrected and collapsed into unique sequences by a nearest-neighbor algorithm in which closely related sequences were merged to remove PCR and sequencing errors. Alignment of CDR3 sequences to IMGT reference sequences was used to assign V, D and J gene segments. For a sequence to be retained, at least a six-nucleotide match to both a V gene segment and a J gene segment was required. Rearrangements were classified as productive when the CDR3 lacked stop codons and remained in frame with V and J, and all other rearrangements were classified as non-productive. Following IMGT convention, CDR3 was defined as the stretch from the second conserved V-encoded cysteine to the conserved J-encoded phenylalanine. In an earlier analysis of just under 600 of the donors, sequences lacking an unambiguous match to a single V gene segment were excluded. In an earlier analysis of a few hundred of the donors, V segments were called functional above 56.7% productive rearrangements and were called segregating when the between-donor standard deviation exceeded 5%. A statistical classification framework was built for diagnosing cytomegalovirus status from the catalog of TCR beta chain sequences. In a later analysis, TCR nucleotide sequences were compared against IMGT/GENE-DB human TR gene sequences so that V and J genes could be assigned. In a later analysis, CDR3 sequences and most-parsimonious VDJ recombination scenarios were assigned using the TCRdist pipeline. In a later analysis, each TCR beta chain was defined by its CDR3 amino acid sequence together with its V-gene family, and reads lacking a unique V-gene family were excluded. In a later analysis, fewer than 600 highly shared, low-generation-probability nucleotide sequences were removed to address suspected cross-contamination and a sequencing artifact. For each public chain, a later analysis derived a clonal expansion index from normalized ranks of inferred template counts within each repertoire. In a later analysis, generation probabilities were computed with a VDJ recombination model fitted to out-of-frame rearrangements, and the resulting probabilities were checked against IGoR. A later analysis scored TCR-TCR, TCR-HLA and TCR-CMV co-occurrence with hypergeometric tests, applying a repertoire-size bias correction to TCR pairs. To estimate false discovery rates, a later analysis permuted the HLA or CMV assignments 20 times. In a later analysis, co-occurring TCRs were grouped using DBSCAN, with TCRdist sequence similarity added in when clustering inside HLA-allele-positive subsets. Co-occurrence clustering excluded repertoires with fewer than 30,000 or more than 120,000 public chains, plus five with anomalous nucleotide sharing. TCRdb mirrors the immuneACCESS table, restricted to in-frame sequences. Some clones are absent from its copies; in checked studies, under half trace to an unresolved V gene, and the reason for the others is unknown. V, J and clone size were drawn from that table, and D and trimming were deduced from the DNA. Here the sample has about 160,000 clones; 75% to 90% occur a single time. Approximately 2% of the sample is held by the ten biggest clonotypes.

The sequence is built from TRBV28 and TRBJ2-1, with 8 middle bases fitting TRBD2. The source of this sequence is a woman between 18 and 30 years old in good health and CMV-seronegative. Material for sequencing was PBMCs. The nucleotide sequence reads as follows: TGTGCCAGCAGTTTATTGGTCCCCCGGGGGGGCCCTACCGGTATCCAGTTCTTC. Its coded protein is CASSLLVPRGGPTGIQFF.